This T cell receptor beta chain was found in a study of shared clonotypes between healthy human individuals. Points from the study as a whole: Clonotype sharing levels among donors were expected to vary with sequencing depth.

The CDR3 covers 12 residues. CDR1 and CDR2 (germline): WNHNN, SYGVQD (reference sequence). Trimming shortened V by 0 bases and J by 9 bases, and 6 bases separated the two germline ends. There were no recent acute infections or vaccinations among the donors, who were healthy HIV-negative adults. All of the donors resided in Nashville, Tennessee, and each was a Caucasian adult. In regard to this clone: Antigen specificity is unknown.

The data were produced by immunoSEQ multiplex PCR, yet TCRdb's version contains in-frame clones alone and is incomplete. This sample has 450,000 to 600,000 clones; 79% occur once, and the top ten carry under 15%. V usage is TRBV10-1 and J usage is TRBJ2-1, with D possibly matching TRBD2 (6 bases). Source material: PBMCs. The sequence was obtained from a woman in her thirties or forties in good health. Some clones in this sample may be carry-over from other donors' samples. CDR3 sequence: CASSESEGEQFF. In DNA form, the CDR3 reads TGCGCCAGCAGTGAGTCGGAGGGTGAGCAGTTCTTC.